Included here is one T cell receptor beta chain sequence, with context. The antigen remains undetermined. These data come from a study of esophageal squamous cell carcinoma under preoperative chemotherapy. Study-level points and caveats: Peripheral T cells showed a significant TCR diversity increase after chemotherapy, unlike tumor-infiltrating lymphocytes.

TCRdb analysed the PCR reads with MiXCR anew, one entry per CDR3 protein. The sample has 9,000 to 9,500 distinct CDR3 sequences; around half are singletons. The CDR3 extends over 11 amino acids. Germline CDR1 reads MNHNS; CDR2 reads SASEGT. The trim removed 3 bases at V and 10 bases at J, leaving 2 bases unmatched. Time point reported: after preoperative PTX-NDP chemotherapy. This sequence originates from a human donor with esophageal squamous cell carcinoma. The donor label of this sample is uncertain. This chain joins TRBV6-1 and TRBJ1-1, with TRBD1 matching over 7 bases. This material was obtained from a patient given preoperative chemotherapy. CDR3 residues: CASSDRDRAFF. CDR3 coding DNA: TGTGCCAGCAGTGACCGGGACAGAGCTTTCTTT.